This T cell receptor beta chain originates from a study of blood T cell repertoires in COVID-19. Per the study methods: The authors estimated nucleated cell counts from reference gene primer amplification. Assay: immunoSEQ multiplex PCR; the TCRdb copy retains only in-frame clones and omits some. The V and J calls and clone size were taken over from that table, and D and trimming were inferred from the DNA. The profile shows fewer than 350,000 clones, 80% to 90% of them singletons. With 4 bases clipped from V and 3 bases from J, the junction kept 9 bases outside the gene matches. Germline V gene data show CDR1 as SEHNR and CDR2 as FQNEAQ (reference sequence). The CDR3 spans 16 residues.

Sequencing was performed on peripheral blood. The receptor was isolated from a man aged 25 to 40 with COVID-19, enrolled during active disease. The rearrangement uses TRBV7-9 and TRBJ1-1, with 9 bases lining up with TRBD1. CDR3 in amino acids: CASSYSFGTGYTEAFF. In DNA form, the CDR3 reads TGTGCCAGCAGCTACAGCTTCGGGACAGGGTACACTGAAGCTTTCTTT.